These T cell receptor beta chains were read from a single sample in a study of blood T cell repertoires in COVID-19. Clones were read by immunoSEQ multiplex PCR, and TCRdb kept only the in-frame ones, dropping some. The data contain about 330,000 clones, around 87% of them singletons. Material for sequencing was PBMCs or T cells enriched from blood (not recorded which). These receptors were collected from a woman aged 30 to 39 who had recovered from COVID-19. CDR3s include the opening cysteine and the closing phenylalanine or tryptophan. The D gene is left open where the match is weak. Not all rows give a size; the values are once, few, many and, for expanded clones, a class.

j_gene | v_gene | abundance | d_gene | CDR3aa | CDR3nt
TRBJ1-5 | TRBV15 | . | TRBD1 | CATSRGGQVNQPQHF | TGTGCCACCAGCAGAGGAGGACAGGTCAATCAGCCCCAGCATTTT
TRBJ2-7 | TRBV6-4 | once | . | CASSPGGVGYEQYF | TGTGCCAGCAGCCCCGGAGGGGTTGGCTACGAGCAGTACTTC
TRBJ1-2 | TRBV28 | . | TRBD1 | CASRTTGGFGYTF | TGTGCCAGCAGAACCACAGGGGGCTTTGGCTACACCTTC
TRBJ1-5 | TRBV3-1/TRBV3-2 | . | TRBD1 | CASSRQGYQPQHF | TGTGCCAGCAGCCGACAGGGCTATCAGCCCCAGCATTTT
TRBJ2-3 | TRBV29-1 | . | . | CSVETVDADTQYF | TGCAGCGTTGAAACGGTTGATGCCGATACGCAGTATTTT
TRBJ1-2 | TRBV7-2 | once | TRBD1 | CASSSRTGFMGYTF | TGTGCCAGCAGCTCGCGGACAGGTTTCATGGGCTACACCTTC
TRBJ2-2 | TRBV2 | few | TRBD2 | CASTQRGGAGELFF | TGTGCCAGCACCCAGCGGGGGGGCGCCGGGGAGCTGTTTTTT
TRBJ2-7 | TRBV6-1 | . | . | CASSEWGRTYEQYF | TGTGCCAGCAGTGAGTGGGGGCGTACCTACGAGCAGTACTTC
TRBJ1-2 | TRBV29-1 | once | TRBD1 | CSAITGGQGYTF | TGCAGCGCGATAACAGGGGGTCAGGGCTACACCTTC
TRBJ1-2 | TRBV5-4 | once | TRBD1 | CASSTDRVHGYTF | TGTGCCAGCAGCACGGACAGGGTCCATGGCTACACCTTC
TRBJ1-6 | TRBV15 | . | . | CATRIGGSSYNSPLHF | TGTGCCACCAGAATCGGGGGGAGCTCCTATAATTCACCCCTCCACTTT
TRBJ1-2 | TRBV10-3 | . | TRBD1 | CAIRLDRGDVVANYGYTF | TGTGCCATCAGGCTGGACAGGGGGGACGTGGTTGCTAACTATGGCTACACCTTC